The entry below describes one T cell receptor beta chain. Its antigen is unknown. This sample is part of a study of T cell repertoires in ileal Crohn's disease. General study points: Clonal expansions were more frequent in active smokers than non-smokers at surgery. Clonality above 26.8% at surgery always came with endoscopic recurrence. Sorted CD8 T cells held more high-frequency clones than CD4.

Per sample, about 480 nanograms of biopsy DNA were TCRB immunosequenced. The assay was immunoSEQ multiplex PCR, and TCRdb's table has in-frame clones only and misses some. Of 14,000 or so clones detected, roughly four fifths appear once; the ten largest clones hold 4.5%. With 6 bases clipped from V and 8 bases from J, the junction kept 6 bases outside the gene matches. This CDR3 has 14 amino acids. From germline, CDR1 is SNHLY and CDR2 FYNNEI. The material sequenced was ileal tissue. The TCR originated in an adult with Crohn's disease. V gene TRBV2 combines with J gene TRBJ1-6; 8 nucleotides match TRBD1. The CDR3 region has the DNA TGTGCCAGCAGGCAAGGACAGGGAGATTCACCCCTCCACTTT. This encodes CASRQGQGDSPLHF.